These T cell receptor beta chains were read from a single sample in a study of response to subunit inactivated influenza vaccine. TCRdb called the RT-PCR reads again in MiXCR, with one record for every CDR3 protein. The sample includes about 500,000 distinct CDR3 sequences, 7.2% of them seen just once. The material was PBMCs from blood, obtained approximately 25 months after vaccination. These receptors all stem from a man aged 50-75 years who received an inactivated influenza vaccine. Each CDR3 is given with its conserved first and last residue. The D gene is left open where the match is weak. Only part of the rows carry a size: once, few, many, or a class if the clone is expanded.

j_call v_call d_call clone_size cdr3_nt cdr3_aa
TRBJ2-3 TRBV20-1 TRBD2 many TGCAGTGCTAGAGGGAGCGGGGGGGCCTCAGATACGCAGTATTTT CSARGSGGASDTQYF
TRBJ2-1 TRBV10-3 . . TGTGCCATCAGTGGGAGGGCCCCGGACAATGAGCAGTTCTTC CAISGRAPDNEQFF
TRBJ2-7 TRBV6-1 TRBD2 . TGTGCCAGCAGTACCGGACTAGCGGGAGTCTATTCCTACGAGCAGTACTTC CASSTGLAGVYSYEQYF
TRBJ2-5 TRBV29-1 . . TGCAGCGTTGAAGAGACAGCTGGATTCCAAGAGACCCAGTACTTC CSVEETAGFQETQYF
TRBJ2-6 TRBV28 TRBD1 . TGTGCCAGCAGTTCTCGACAGGGGGCTTTCTCTGGGGCCAACGTCCTGACTTTC CASSSRQGAFSGANVLTF
TRBJ2-3 TRBV29-1 TRBD1 many TGCAGCGTAAACAGGGGTGATACGCAGTATTTT CSVNRGDTQYF
TRBJ1-2 TRBV5-6 TRBD1 . TGTGCCAGCAGCTTCCAGGGGGGCAACTATGGCTACACCTTC CASSFQGGNYGYTF
TRBJ2-5 TRBV24-1 . once TGTGCCACCGGTACAGCGGAAAGCCAAGAGACCCAGTACTTC CATGTAESQETQYF
TRBJ2-7 TRBV19 TRBD2 . TGTGCCAGTAGCATTAGCGGGAGCTTGGTCGAGCAGTACTTC CASSISGSLVEQYF
TRBJ1-5 TRBV3-1 . . TGTGCCAGCAGCCAAGACGGGATAACTCAGCCCCAGCATTTT CASSQDGITQPQHF
TRBJ2-5 TRBV5-1 . many TGCGCCAGCAGCTTTAGCGGATTGGAGACCCAGTACTTC CASSFSGLETQYF
TRBJ2-6 TRBV29-1 . . TGCAGCGTTGATGGGTCTGGGGCCAACGTCCTGACTTTC CSVDGSGANVLTF
TRBJ1-1 TRBV12-3/TRBV12-4 . many TGTGCCAGCAGTTTTGTGGGGACTGAAGCTTTCTTT CASSFVGTEAFF
TRBJ2-1 TRBV29-1 TRBD2 many TGCAGCGTTGGGACTAGCGAGAGAGATCTTGTTACAATGAGGCAGTTCTTC CSVGTSERDLVTMRQFF
TRBJ2-7 TRBV18 . few TGTGCCAGCTCACCGAGGACAACCACCTACGAGCAGTACTTC CASSPRTTTYEQYF
TRBJ1-2 TRBV7-9 . few TGTGCCAGCAGCCTTACGTCCGGGTTGAGCTATGGCTACACCTTC CASSLTSGLSYGYTF
TRBJ2-3 TRBV12-3/TRBV12-4 . many TGTGCCAGCTCCGCCGAGGTGGATACGCAGTATTTT CASSAEVDTQYF
TRBJ2-2 TRBV29-1 TRBD1 many TGCAGCGCCCACAGGGGGGACACCGGGGAGCTGTTTTTT CSAHRGDTGELFF
TRBJ2-1 TRBV6-1 TRBD2 few TGTGCCAGCAGCGCACTAGCGGGGGACTCCTACAATGAGCAGTTCTTC CASSALAGDSYNEQFF
TRBJ1-2 TRBV2 . . TGTGCCAGCAGTGAACGCAGGGGCTATGGCTACACCTTC CASSERRGYGYTF
TRBJ1-5 TRBV12-3/TRBV12-4 . few TGTGCCAGCAGTTTCCGGTTTAATCAGCCCCAGCATTTT CASSFRFNQPQHF
TRBJ2-3 TRBV9 TRBD2 many TGTGCCAGCAGCGTAGAAGCGGGACGCACAGATACGCAGTATTTT CASSVEAGRTDTQYF
TRBJ2-2 TRBV12-3/TRBV12-4 TRBD2 few TGTGCCAGCAGGCTGGGGGGCCGGGGACTAGGCACCGGGGAGCTGTTTTTT CASRLGGRGLGTGELFF
TRBJ2-7 TRBV20-1 . many TGCAGTGCTAGAGGATCTAGCGACAGGGCCTACGAGCAGTACTTC CSARGSSDRAYEQYF
TRBJ2-1 TRBV5-1 . many TGCGCCAGCAGTCATGGGGACGTCTACAATGAGCAGTTCTTC CASSHGDVYNEQFF
TRBJ2-7 TRBV7-8 TRBD1 few TGTGCCAGCAGCTTAAGTCGGGCAGGGGGCTACGAGCAGTACTTC CASSLSRAGGYEQYF
TRBJ1-2 TRBV29-1 . . TGCAGCGTTGATGACAAAGACTATGGCTACACCTTC CSVDDKDYGYTF
TRBJ2-3 TRBV28 TRBD2 . TGTGCCAGCAGTTTAGGGACTAGCGTGTCAGATACGCAGTATTTT CASSLGTSVSDTQYF
TRBJ1-5 TRBV20-1 . few TGCAGTGCTCGTGACACGGGCGAACAGCCCCAGCATTTT CSARDTGEQPQHF
TRBJ2-3 TRBV28 . few TGTGCCAGCATCTCGGCAGGGACGAGCACAGATACGCAGTATTTT CASISAGTSTDTQYF
TRBJ1-1 TRBV7-9 . many TGTGCCAGCAGCTTAGCTCGCCTTTTGAACACTGAAGCTTTCTTT CASSLARLLNTEAFF
TRBJ1-2 TRBV4-3 . few TGCGCCAGCAGCCAAGCATCGGCAGGAATTAACTATGGCTACACCTTC CASSQASAGINYGYTF
TRBJ2-5 TRBV30 . . TGTGCCTGGAGTGTACGAAAGGAGACCCAGTACTTC CAWSVRKETQYF
TRBJ2-2 TRBV14 . many TGTGCCAGCAGCCACCAGAACACCGGGGAGCTGTTTTTT CASSHQNTGELFF
TRBJ2-7 TRBV9 . . TGTGCCAGCAGCGTAGGAGGAGGGGGGGGCTCCTACGAGCAGTACTTC CASSVGGGGGSYEQYF
TRBJ1-2 TRBV3-1 . few TGTGCCAGCAGCCAAGTTAAAGGGAAAGGCTACACCTTC CASSQVKGKGYTF
TRBJ1-1 TRBV4-2 . few TGTGCCAGCGGAACGGTCGGAGGGATGAACACTGAAGCTTTCTTT CASGTVGGMNTEAFF
TRBJ2-1 TRBV7-9 TRBD1 few TGTGCCAGCAGCATTAGTAGCGGTTTACAGGGGGGTGAGCAGTTCTTC CASSISSGLQGGEQFF
TRBJ2-6 TRBV7-2 . . TGTGCCGGCCAAGGCGGCAGCTCTGGGGCCAACGTCCTGACTTTC CAGQGGSSGANVLTF
TRBJ1-2 TRBV6-2/TRBV6-3 TRBD1 few TGTGCCAGCAGCGTCACCTCGGGACAGGGAGATGGCTACACCTTC CASSVTSGQGDGYTF
TRBJ2-1 TRBV6-2/TRBV6-3 . few TGTGCCAGCAGGGGGACTTCCCTTGGGGATGAGCAGTTCTTC CASRGTSLGDEQFF
TRBJ2-3 TRBV20-1 TRBD2 few TGCAGTGCTAAGGGCAGACTAGCGCCTAATGGGGATACGCAGTATTTT CSAKGRLAPNGDTQYF
TRBJ2-2 TRBV11-1 . . TGTGCCAGCAGCTTAGTTTCGGTGAGGCAAACCGCGAACACCGGGGAGCTGTTTTTT CASSLVSVRQTANTGELFF
TRBJ2-7 TRBV11-1 TRBD2 . TGTGCCAGCAGCTTAGTGGTGGGGCTAGCGGGACGAGGAGCCTACGAGCAGTACTTC CASSLVVGLAGRGAYEQYF
TRBJ2-3 TRBV10-3 TRBD2 . TGTGCCATCAGGACGGGAGGGGCGCAGTATTTT CAIRTGGAQYF
TRBJ2-2 TRBV7-9 . many TGTGCCAGCAGCTTATCGGACAGTTACGGGGAGCTGTTTTTT CASSLSDSYGELFF
TRBJ2-1 TRBV28 . . TGTGCCAGCAGTTTACCCCTCCCGGGGGAAGATGAGCAGTTCTTC CASSLPLPGEDEQFF
TRBJ2-5 TRBV12-3/TRBV12-4 . few TGTGCCAGCAGTTTCAAGGGAGCCCCAAAGGAGACCCAGTACTTC CASSFKGAPKETQYF
TRBJ1-1 TRBV4-3 . . TGCGCCAGCAGTCCTGAACTCCGGGGACGCGCTTTCTTT CASSPELRGRAFF